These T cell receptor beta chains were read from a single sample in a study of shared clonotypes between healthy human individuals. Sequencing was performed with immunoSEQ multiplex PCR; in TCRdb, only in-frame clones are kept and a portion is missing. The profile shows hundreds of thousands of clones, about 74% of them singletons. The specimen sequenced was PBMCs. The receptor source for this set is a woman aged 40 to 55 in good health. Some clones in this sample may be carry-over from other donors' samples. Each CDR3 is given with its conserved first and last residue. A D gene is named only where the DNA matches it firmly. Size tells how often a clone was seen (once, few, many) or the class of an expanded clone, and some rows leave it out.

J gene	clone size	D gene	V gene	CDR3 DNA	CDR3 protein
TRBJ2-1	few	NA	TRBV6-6	TGTGCCAGCAGGGATATAAGGGTTTCCAATGAGCAGTTCTTC	CASRDIRVSNEQFF
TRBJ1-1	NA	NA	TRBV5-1	TGCGCCAGCAGCCCATCCTTCGGGACCCACGGGAACACTGAAGCTTTCTTT	CASSPSFGTHGNTEAFF
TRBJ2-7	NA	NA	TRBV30	TGTGCCTGGAAGGGGGACTTCGAATACGAGCAGTACTTC	CAWKGDFEYEQYF
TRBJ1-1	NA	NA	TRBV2	TGTGCCAGCAGTGAAGCGGGATCAGGGGCTGAAGCTTTCTTT	CASSEAGSGAEAFF
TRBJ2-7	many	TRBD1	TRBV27	TGTGCCAGCAGTTTAGGCGGACAGGGTTGGTACTACGAGCAGTACTTC	CASSLGGQGWYYEQYF
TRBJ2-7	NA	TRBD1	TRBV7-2	TGTGCCAGCAGCCAGTTAGGAGACAGGGTCTACGAGCAGTACTTC	CASSQLGDRVYEQYF
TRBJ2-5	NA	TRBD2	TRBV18	TGTGCCAGCTCACGGAGCGGGACGGAGACCCAGTACTTC	CASSRSGTETQYF
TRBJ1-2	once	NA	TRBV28	TGTGCCAGTTGGACCGTCGGGTCCTATGGCTACACCTTC	CASWTVGSYGYTF
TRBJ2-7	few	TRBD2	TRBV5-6	TGTGCCAGCAGCCCCTGGTGGCTAGCGGACTCCTACGAGCAGTACTTC	CASSPWWLADSYEQYF
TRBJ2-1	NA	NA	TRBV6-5	TGTGCCAGCAGTGGGGACACGGTCAATGAGCAGTTCTTC	CASSGDTVNEQFF
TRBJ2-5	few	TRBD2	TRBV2	TGTGCCAGCAGTACCGGGACTAGCGGCCAAGAGACCCAGTACTTC	CASSTGTSGQETQYF
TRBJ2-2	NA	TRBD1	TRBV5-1	TGCGCCAGCAGCTTAAGGACAGGGGATGCCGGGGAGCTGTTTTTT	CASSLRTGDAGELFF
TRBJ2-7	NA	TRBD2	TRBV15	TGTGCCACCAGCAGAGATAGCAAGCGGGAGGCACCCTACGAGCAGTACTTC	CATSRDSKREAPYEQYF
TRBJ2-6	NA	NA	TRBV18	TGTGCCAGCTCCCTGCAGGGGTCAGGGGCCAACGTCCTGACTTTC	CASSLQGSGANVLTF
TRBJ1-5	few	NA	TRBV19	TGTGCCAGTGATAGTACCGGGACGGAGCGGCCCCAGCATTTT	CASDSTGTERPQHF
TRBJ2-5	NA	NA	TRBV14	TGTGCCAGCAGCCAAGAAACTTCAAGGACCCAGTACTTC	CASSQETSRTQYF
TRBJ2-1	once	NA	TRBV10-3	TGTGCCATCAGCGACCGGACGGGGCTCTCCTACAATGAGCAGTTCTTC	CAISDRTGLSYNEQFF
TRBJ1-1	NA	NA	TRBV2	TGTGCCAGCAGTCCCTGGGGGGACACTGAAGCTTTCTTT	CASSPWGDTEAFF
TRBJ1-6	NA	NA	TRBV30	TGTGCCTGGAGTGTCGGGCGACCTGGTTCACCCCTCCACTTT	CAWSVGRPGSPLHF
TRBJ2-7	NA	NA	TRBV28	TGTGCCAGCAGCCAATGGGGCTACGAGCAGTACTTC	CASSQWGYEQYF
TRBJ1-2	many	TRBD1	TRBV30	TGTGCCTGGAGCAGAGACAGGGGGCAGGGCCATGGTGGCTACACCTTC	CAWSRDRGQGHGGYTF
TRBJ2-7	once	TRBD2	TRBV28	TGTGCCAGCACCAGGACTAGAAGTGCTACCTACGAGCAGTACTTC	CASTRTRSATYEQYF
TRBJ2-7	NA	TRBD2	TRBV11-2	TGTGCCAGCAGCTTAATACTAGCGGGAGGTTCCTACGAGCAGTACTTC	CASSLILAGGSYEQYF
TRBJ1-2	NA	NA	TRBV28	TGTGCCAGCAGCCCCCCGGGCTATGGCTACACCTTC	CASSPPGYGYTF
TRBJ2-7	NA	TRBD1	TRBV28	TGTGCCAGCAGTTTAGAGGGACAGGGGCTCAAATACGAGCAGTACTTC	CASSLEGQGLKYEQYF
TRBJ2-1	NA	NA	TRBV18	TGTGCCAGCTCACCAGAGGGCGGAACGGTTCGGTTCTTC	CASSPEGGTVRFF
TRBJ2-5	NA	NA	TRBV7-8	TGTGCCAGCAGCTTAAGGCAGGGGCCGTTCCAAGAGACCCAGTACTTC	CASSLRQGPFQETQYF
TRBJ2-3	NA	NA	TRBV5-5	TGTGCCAGCAGCCCCAGGGATACGCAGTATTTT	CASSPRDTQYF
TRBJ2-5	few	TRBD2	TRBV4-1	TGCGCCAGCAGCCGTCAGTCACTAGCGGGAAAGGAGACCCAGTACTTC	CASSRQSLAGKETQYF
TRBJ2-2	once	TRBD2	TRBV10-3	TGTGCCATCAGGGGACTAGGCCTCACCGGGGAGCTGTTTTTT	CAIRGLGLTGELFF
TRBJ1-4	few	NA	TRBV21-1	TGTGCCAGCAGCGCCCATGAAAAACTGTTTTTT	CASSAHEKLFF
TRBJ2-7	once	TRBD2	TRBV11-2	TGTGCCAGCAGCTTCCCCTGGACTAGCGGGTCGGGCGAGCAGTACTTC	CASSFPWTSGSGEQYF
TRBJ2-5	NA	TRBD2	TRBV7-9	TGTGCCAGCAGCCCGACTAGCGGAATAAAAGAGACCCAGTACTTC	CASSPTSGIKETQYF
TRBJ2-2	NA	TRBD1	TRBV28	TGTGCCAGCATCCGACAGGGGGCATATTTCGGGGAGCTGTTTTTT	CASIRQGAYFGELFF
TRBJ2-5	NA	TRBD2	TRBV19	TGTGCCAGTAGTCCTAATGGACTAGTCGGGACCCAGTACTTC	CASSPNGLVGTQYF
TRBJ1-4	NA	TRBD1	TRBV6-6	TGTGCCAGCTCGCCCAGGGGGCTCTCTGAAAAACTGTTTTTT	CASSPRGLSEKLFF
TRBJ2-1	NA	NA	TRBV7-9	TGTGCCAGCAGCCGTTTAAAACTCTACAATGAGCAGTTCTTC	CASSRLKLYNEQFF
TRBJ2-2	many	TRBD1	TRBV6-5	TGTGCCAGCAGTTACCGGACAGGCTACACCGGGGAGCTGTTTTTT	CASSYRTGYTGELFF
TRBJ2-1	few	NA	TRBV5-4	TGTGCCAGCAGCTTGGGGGGGGCTACTAGGGACAATGAGCAGTTCTTC	CASSLGGATRDNEQFF
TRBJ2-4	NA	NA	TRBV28	TGTGCCAGCAGTACTCCGGGGGCGAGGCCGACCAAAAACATTCAGTACTTC	CASSTPGARPTKNIQYF
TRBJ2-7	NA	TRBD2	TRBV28	TGTGCCAGCCGACTAGCGGGAGACACCTACGAGCAGTACTTC	CASRLAGDTYEQYF
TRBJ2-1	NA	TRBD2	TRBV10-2	TGCGCCAGCAGTTTAGCGGGAGACTTCAATGAGCAGTTCTTC	CASSLAGDFNEQFF
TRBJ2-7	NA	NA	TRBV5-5	TGTGCCAGCAGCTTGGTTCAGGGATTACCCTCCTACGAGCAGTACTTC	CASSLVQGLPSYEQYF
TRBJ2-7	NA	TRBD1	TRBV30	TGTGCCTGGAGAAACCGGGACAGGGGCCTTTACGAGCAGTACTTC	CAWRNRDRGLYEQYF
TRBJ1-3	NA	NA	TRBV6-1	TGTGCCAGCAGTGAGGGCAGGTCATCTGGAAACACCATATATTTT	CASSEGRSSGNTIYF
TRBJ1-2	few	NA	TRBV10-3	TGTGCCATCGCCCCAGGGGCGAGGCATGGCTACACCTTC	CAIAPGARHGYTF
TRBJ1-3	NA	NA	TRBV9	TGTGCCAGCAGCGCCGGGACGGCTGGAAACACCATATATTTT	CASSAGTAGNTIYF
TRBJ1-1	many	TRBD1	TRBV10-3	TGTGCCATCAGGACGGACAGGGAAAGCGTCGGGAACACTGAAGCTTTCTTT	CAIRTDRESVGNTEAFF
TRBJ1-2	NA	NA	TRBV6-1	TGTGCCAGCAGTGGCAGGACTAACTATGGCTACACCTTC	CASSGRTNYGYTF
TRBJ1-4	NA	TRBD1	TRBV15	TGTGCCACCAGCGGGAACAGGGGTGAAAAACTGTTCTTT	CATSGNRGEKLFF
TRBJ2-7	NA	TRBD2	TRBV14	TGTGCCAGCAGCCAAGAAGGGGGACTAGCGGGAGTTGGGCAGTACTTC	CASSQEGGLAGVGQYF
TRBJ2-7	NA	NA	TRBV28	TGTGCCAGCAGCTCCCCCTACTCGACAGGAACGTACGAGCAGTACTTC	CASSSPYSTGTYEQYF
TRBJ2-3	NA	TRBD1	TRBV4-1	TGCGCCAGCAGCCAGAGGACAGGGGGGGATACGCAGTATTTT	CASSQRTGGDTQYF
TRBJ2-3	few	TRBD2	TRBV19	TGTGCCAGTAGTATTGGGCTAGCGGGCCCAGATACGCAGTATTTT	CASSIGLAGPDTQYF